This entry lists 18 T cell receptor beta chains sequenced from one sample in a study of cytomegalovirus exposure and HLA in healthy donors. PCR amplification relied on 60 Vbeta primers (plus 13 Jbeta primers). Profiling relied on immunoSEQ multiplex PCR, and the TCRdb table lists in-frame clones only, not all of them. Here the sample spans approximately 150,000 clones, approximately 80% being singletons. Sequencing was done on a sample of PBMCs. These receptors all stem from a woman in her thirties or forties in good health and CMV-seronegative.

The chain carries TRBV27 and TRBJ1-4; D call uncertain. CDR1 and CDR2 (germline): MNHEY, SMNVEV (reference sequence). V was pared by 3 bases and J by 6 bases, with 11 bases between. The CDR3 length is 14 residues. The CDR3 reads CASSFLPGDEKLFF. As DNA, the CDR3 is TGTGCCAGCAGTTTTCTGCCCGGGGATGAAAAACTGTTTTTT.

This chain uses TRBV15 with TRBJ1-5; no reliable D call. Germline CDR1 reads LNHNV; CDR2 reads YYDKDF (reference sequence). The CDR3 is 14 amino acids. Between the trimmed V and J ends, which lost 1 base and 4 bases, there was a span of 8 bases. CDR3 sequence: CATSRGAENQPQHF. DNA for the CDR3: TGTGCCACCAGCAGAGGGGCAGAGAATCAGCCCCAGCATTTT.

The chain is built from TRBV7-8 and TRBJ2-6; TRBD1 aligns across 12 bases. After removal of 5 bases from V and 0 bases from J, the junction contained 5 bases not matched to a gene. Germline CDR1 reads SGHVS; CDR2 reads FQNEAQ. The CDR3 has 18 residues. Written as DNA, the CDR3 is TGTGCCAGCAGCCGTGGGACAGGGGGCAGCTCTGGGGCCAACGTCCTGACTTTC. Its translation is CASSRGTGGSSGANVLTF.

The chain links TRBV13 to TRBJ1-4, with D hard to call. The CDR3 extends over 14 amino acids. V was trimmed by 3 bases and J by 6 bases, leaving 11 bases between them. Germline V gives CDR1 PRHDT, CDR2 FYEKMQ (reference sequence). DNA for the CDR3: TGTGCCAGCAGCTTCGGAAGGCGGGATGAAAAACTGTTTTTT. Translating gives CASSFGRRDEKLFF.

This chain uses TRBV6-1 with TRBJ1-5; 8 bases align to TRBD1. After removal of 6 bases from V and 1 base from J, the junction contained 5 bases not matched to a gene. The CDR3 spans 15 residues. In germline, CDR1 is MNHNS, CDR2 SASEGT. DNA of the CDR3: TGTGCCAGCAGCTCTCAGGGGGCCAGCAATCAGCCCCAGCATTTT. Its protein product is CASSSQGASNQPQHF.

The table lists this clone with a few counts. The J gene is TRBJ2-7, the V gene TRBV7-8; 9 nucleotides line up with TRBD2. The junction had 3 bases not matched to a gene; V was cut back by 5 bases and J by 1 base. Per the germline V gene, CDR1 is SGHVS and CDR2 is FQNEAQ. The CDR3 length is 14 residues. The DNA for the CDR3 is TGTGCCAGCAGCCAAGGACTAGCGTCCTACGAGCAGTACTTC. Translating it yields CASSQGLASYEQYF.

The V gene is TRBV4-1, the J gene TRBJ2-1; 8 nucleotides align to TRBD2. The CDR3 is made up of 15 amino acids. Unmatched junction bases numbered 3, after V lost 1 base and J lost 4 bases. The germline V gene has CDR1 MGHRA and CDR2 YSYEKL. CDR3 nucleotides: TGCGCCAGCAGCCAAGTCGGGAGGGGGTACAATGAGCAGTTCTTC. Translation gives CASSQVGRGYNEQFF.

This clone was observed once. The chain links TRBV30 to TRBJ1-5; a weak D match, TRBD1 (5 bases). The V end lost 2 bases, the J end lost 6 bases, and 8 bases lay between the germline ends. Germline CDR1 GTSNPN, CDR2 SVGIG (reference sequence). This CDR3 has 12 amino acids. CDR3 DNA sequence: TGTGCCTGGAGTTCGCAGGGTCAGCCCCAGCATTTT. It encodes CAWSSQGQPQHF.

This chain uses TRBV29-1 with TRBJ2-7; no clear D gene. The CDR3 is 13 residues long. V was pared by 5 bases and J by 3 bases, with 14 bases between. Germline assignment: CDR1 SQVTM and CDR2 ANQGSEA. The CDR3 is CSVLGASGYEQYF. CDR3 DNA: TGCAGCGTTTTGGGCGCGTCCGGCTACGAGCAGTACTTC.

The chain's CDR3 is CASRPQGDPNQPQHF. DNA for the CDR3: TGTGCCAGCAGACCCCAGGGGGATCCCAATCAGCCCCAGCATTTT. This chain joins TRBV6-1 and TRBJ1-5; 7 positions agree with TRBD1. Looked up from germline, CDR1 is MNHNS and CDR2 is SASEGT. This CDR3 contains 15 residues. V lost 6 bases and J lost 3; bases outside the gene matches: 8.

The genes are TRBV5-1 and TRBJ2-1, with 10 bases identical to TRBD2. Trimming cost V 4 bases and J 5 bases; bases outside gene matches: 9. CDR1 is SGHRS, CDR2 YFSETQ, per germline. This CDR3 has 16 amino acids. The CDR3, as DNA: TGCGCCAGCAGCACAAGTCTAGCGGGGGCAAACAATGAGCAGTTCTTC. The encoded protein is CASSTSLAGANNEQFF.

There are a few counts of this clone. The chain links TRBV15 to TRBJ2-7; a weak D match, TRBD1 (5 bases). CDR1 is LNHNV, CDR2 YYDKDF, per germline (reference sequence). With 0 bases removed from V and 2 bases from J, the gap between germline ends came to 11 bases. The CDR3 runs 15 residues. The CDR3 nucleotides are TGTGCCACCAGCAGAGAGGATTGGGGCACCTACGAGCAGTACTTC. Amino acid sequence: CATSREDWGTYEQYF.

This clone has just a few counts. V is TRBV6-6 and J is TRBJ1-6, with a tentative D call TRBD1 (5 bases). This CDR3 is built from 16 residues. The germline CDR1 and CDR2 sequences are MNHNY and SVGAGI (reference sequence). Trimming removed 2 bases at V and 6 bases at J, with 14 bases between. CDR3 nucleotides: TGTGCCAGCAGTTACGGGAGGGGCGCTTCTAATTCACCCCTCCACTTT. This translates into CASSYGRGASNSPLHF.

The chain links TRBV5-4 to TRBJ1-1; no clear D gene. Germline CDR1 and CDR2: SGHNT and YYREEE (reference sequence). The CDR3 covers 14 residues. The V and J ends lost 2 bases and 2 bases respectively, with 10 bases between them. CDR3 sequence reads: CASSFISLNTEAFF. As DNA, the CDR3 is TGTGCCAGCAGCTTTATATCTTTAAACACTGAAGCTTTCTTT.

J is TRBJ1-1 and V is TRBV19, with D tentatively TRBD1 (6 bases). Germline CDR1 and CDR2: LNHDA and SQIVND (reference sequence). CDR3 length: 15 residues. With 4 bases removed from V and 1 base from J, the gap between germline ends came to 13 bases. The CDR3 sequence is CASSTRDIPNTEAFF. Written as DNA, the CDR3 is TGTGCCAGTAGTACCCGGGACATACCGAACACTGAAGCTTTCTTT.

The V gene is TRBV27, the J gene TRBJ1-6; 7 bases agree with TRBD1. The CDR3 is 14 amino acids. Unmatched junction bases numbered 7, after V lost 6 bases and J lost 8 bases. Germline CDR1 reads MNHEY; CDR2 reads SMNVEV (reference sequence). The CDR3 bases are TGTGCCAGCAGATACAGGGGTCCGGATTCACCCCTCCACTTT. Its translation is CASRYRGPDSPLHF.

This clone has only one observation. The genes are TRBV15 and TRBJ1-4; 8 bases line up with TRBD1. The V segment lost 5 bases and the J segment 11 bases; nucleotides outside the gene matches: 4. Per germline, CDR1 LNHNV and CDR2 YYDKDF (reference sequence). The CDR3 spans 12 residues. The CDR3 protein is CATSSDRVKLFF. The CDR3 bases are TGTGCCACCAGCTCGGACAGGGTGAAACTGTTTTTT.

The V call is TRBV5-5, the J call TRBJ1-5, with unresolved D. Per germline, CDR1 SGHKS and CDR2 YYEKEE (reference sequence). This CDR3 contains 14 residues. Trimming removed 0 bases from V and 4 bases from J, with 8 bases in between. The CDR3: CASSLVTSNQPQHF. The CDR3 coding sequence is TGTGCCAGCAGCTTGGTAACTTCTAATCAGCCCCAGCATTTT.